Below are 6 T cell receptor beta chains sequenced from a single sample in a study of blood T cell repertoires in COVID-19 (dated by TCRdb to the early 2020s). The library relied on the immunoSEQ multiplex PCR assay. Not all clones reach the TCRdb copy of this immuneACCESS table, which keeps in-frame sequences only. Checked studies attribute under half of the gap to unresolved V genes and leave the rest unexplained. This sample is represented by about 140,000 clones; more than 60% of them were singletons. The ten largest clones add up to roughly 10% of the sample. Source material: peripheral blood. These receptors all stem from a woman aged 45-65 years with active or convalescent COVID-19.

The table lists this clone with a few counts. The chain carries TRBV9 and TRBJ1-2, with D possibly TRBD1 on 6 matching bases. Trimming left V 4 bases short and J 5 bases short, with 12 bases between. The CDR3 sequence is 13 residues long. Germline CDR1 reads SGDLS; CDR2 reads YYNGEE. In DNA form, the CDR3 reads TGTGCCAGCAGCACAGGACAGCAGTATGGCTACACCTTC. It encodes CASSTGQQYGYTF. The variable domain in full, with the rest retrieved from reference TRBV9 and TRBJ1-2, is DSGVTQTPKHLITATGQRVTLRCSPRSGDLSVYWYQQSLDQGLQFLIQYYNGEERAKGNILERFSAQQFPDLHSELNLSSLELGDSALYFCASSTGQQYGYTFGSGTRLTVV.

The chain carries TRBV7-2 and TRBJ2-7; D might be TRBD2 (5 bases). CDR1 is SGHTA, CDR2 FQGNSA, per germline. The CDR3 runs 15 residues. Trimming removed 5 bases from V and 1 base from J, with 15 bases in between. CDR3 in amino acids: CASSPGWVRSYEQYF. The CDR3 bases are TGTGCCAGCAGCCCGGGATGGGTGAGGTCCTACGAGCAGTACTTC. The variable domain in full, completed from reference TRBV7-2 and TRBJ2-7, reads GAGVSQSPSNKVTEKGKDVELRCDPISGHTALYWYRQSLGQGLEFLIYFQGNSAPDKSGLPSDRFSAERTGGSVSTLTIQRTQQEDSAVYLCASSPGWVRSYEQYFGPGTRLTVT.

The chain combines TRBV7-9 with TRBJ2-4, with D possibly TRBD1 on 6 matching bases. V lost 0 bases, J lost 1 base, and 13 bases lay in between. CDR3 length equals 17 residues. CDR1 and CDR2 (germline): SEHNR, FQNEAQ (reference sequence). The CDR3 nucleotides read TGTGCCAGCAGCTTAGCGGTGGGGGCGCTGGCCAAAAACATTCAGTACTTC. As protein: CASSLAVGALAKNIQYF.

V gene TRBV19 combines with J gene TRBJ2-6; D not certain. V lost 7 bases, J lost 2 bases, and 9 bases lay in between. The CDR3 has 14 amino acids. The germline gives CDR1 LNHDA, CDR2 SQIVND (reference sequence). The CDR3 sequence: CASTPLTGANVLTF. In nucleotides, the CDR3 is TGTGCCAGTACTCCACTTACTGGGGCCAACGTCCTGACTTTC.

This clone was seen at least ten times. The V gene is TRBV5-1, the J gene TRBJ1-3; 9 nucleotides match TRBD1. Germline V gives CDR1 SGHRS, CDR2 YFSETQ. This CDR3 has 16 residues. J lost 3 bases, V lost 4 bases, and 8 bases had no gene match. CDR3 sequence: CASSPLGQGLGNTIYF. The DNA of the CDR3 is TGCGCCAGCAGCCCACTCGGACAGGGGCTTGGAAACACCATATATTTT. The full variable domain, completed using reference TRBV5-1 and TRBJ1-3, is KAGVTQTPRYLIKTRGQQVTLSCSPISGHRSVSWYQQTPGQGLQFLFEYFSETQRNKGNFPGRFSGRQFSNSRSEMNVSTLELGDSALYLCASSPLGQGLGNTIYFGEGSWLTVV.

The chain couples TRBV6-5 to TRBJ2-1; 7 bases agree with TRBD2. This CDR3 is built from 11 residues. Germline CDR1 MNHEY, CDR2 SVGAGI. The V gene end was trimmed by 6 bases and the J gene end by 8 bases; junction bases not matched to a gene: 1. The CDR3, as DNA: TGTGCCAGCAGGACTAGCCATGAGCAGTTCTTC. Translation: CASRTSHEQFF.